This T cell receptor beta chain was sequenced in a study of radiation and T cells in renal cell carcinoma. Study findings and constraints: From baseline, blood top tumor clonotypes peaked at 2 weeks post-radiation.

Described time point: blood 2 weeks post-SBRT. Described treatment: 15 Gy SBRT to primary tumor, nephrectomy 4 weeks later. J was trimmed by 5 bases and V by 0 bases; bases with no gene match: 9. This CDR3 contains 16 residues. Germline V gene sequence: CDR1 SGHNT, CDR2 YYREEE (reference sequence). Method: immunoSEQ multiplex PCR; TCRdb's copy keeps in-frame clones and lacks some. The top ten hold nearly 6% of the sample, which has 70,000 or so clones, 82% seen once. On this clone itself: Antigen: not known.

The TCR sequence derives from a man between 60 and 75 years old with renal cell carcinoma. Here the sequenced sample was blood, taken from a patient whose treatment included radiotherapy and nephrectomy. V usage is TRBV5-4 and J usage is TRBJ2-7, with 9 nucleotides matching TRBD1. The CDR3 sequence is CASSLVGDRELHEQYF. For the CDR3, the DNA is TGTGCCAGCAGCTTGGTCGGGGACAGGGAGTTGCACGAGCAGTACTTC.